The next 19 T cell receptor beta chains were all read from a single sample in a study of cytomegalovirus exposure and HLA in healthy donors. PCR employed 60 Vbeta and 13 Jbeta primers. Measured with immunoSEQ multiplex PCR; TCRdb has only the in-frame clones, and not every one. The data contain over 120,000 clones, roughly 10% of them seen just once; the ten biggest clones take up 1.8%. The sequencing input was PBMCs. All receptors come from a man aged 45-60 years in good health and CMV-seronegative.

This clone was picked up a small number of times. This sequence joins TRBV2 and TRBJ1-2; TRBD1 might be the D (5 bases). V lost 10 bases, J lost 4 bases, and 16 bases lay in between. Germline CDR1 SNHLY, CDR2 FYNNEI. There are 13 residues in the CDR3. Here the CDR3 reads CATSPGGLYGYTF. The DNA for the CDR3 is TGTGCCACCAGCCCCGGGGGACTCTATGGCTACACCTTC.

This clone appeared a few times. In DNA, the CDR3 is TGTGCCAGCAGCAGTACCGGGGGGGACTATGGCTACACCTTC. Translating it yields CASSSTGGDYGYTF. This chain connects TRBV7-9 to TRBJ1-2; D perhaps matches TRBD1 (5 bases). Per the germline V gene, CDR1 is SEHNR and CDR2 is FQNEAQ (reference sequence). The CDR3 contains 14 residues. Trimming left V 5 bases short and J 3 bases short, with 13 bases between.

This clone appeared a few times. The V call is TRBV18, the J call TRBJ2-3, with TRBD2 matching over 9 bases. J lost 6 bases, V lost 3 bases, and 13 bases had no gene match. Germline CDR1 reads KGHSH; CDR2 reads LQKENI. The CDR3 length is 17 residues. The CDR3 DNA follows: TGTGCCAGCTCACCCCCTCGAGTTAGCGGGAGTATGGATACGCAGTATTTT. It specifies CASSPPRVSGSMDTQYF.

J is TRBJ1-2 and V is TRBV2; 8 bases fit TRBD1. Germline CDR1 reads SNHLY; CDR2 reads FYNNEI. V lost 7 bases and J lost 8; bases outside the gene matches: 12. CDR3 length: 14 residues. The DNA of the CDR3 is TGTGCCAGCACTATGGCAGGGGGCGGCGGAGGCTACACCTTC. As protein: CASTMAGGGGGYTF. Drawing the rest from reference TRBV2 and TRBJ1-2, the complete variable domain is EPEVTQTPSHQVTQMGQEVILRCVPISNHLYFYWYRQILGQKVEFLVSFYNNEISEKSEIFDDQFSVERPDGSNFTLKIRSTKLEDSAMYFCASTMAGGGGGYTFGSGTRLTVV.

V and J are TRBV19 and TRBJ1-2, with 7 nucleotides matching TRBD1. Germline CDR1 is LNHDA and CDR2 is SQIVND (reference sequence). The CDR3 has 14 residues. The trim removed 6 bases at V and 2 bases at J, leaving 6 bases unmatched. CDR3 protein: CASRLGTANYGYTF. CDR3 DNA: TGTGCCAGTAGACTCGGGACAGCCAACTATGGCTACACCTTC.

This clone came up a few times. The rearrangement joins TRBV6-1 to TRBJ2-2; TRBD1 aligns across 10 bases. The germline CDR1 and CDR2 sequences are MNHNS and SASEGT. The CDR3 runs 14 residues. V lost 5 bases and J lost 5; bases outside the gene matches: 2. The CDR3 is CASSRTGGTGELFF. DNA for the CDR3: TGTGCCAGCAGTAGGACAGGGGGAACCGGGGAGCTGTTTTTT.

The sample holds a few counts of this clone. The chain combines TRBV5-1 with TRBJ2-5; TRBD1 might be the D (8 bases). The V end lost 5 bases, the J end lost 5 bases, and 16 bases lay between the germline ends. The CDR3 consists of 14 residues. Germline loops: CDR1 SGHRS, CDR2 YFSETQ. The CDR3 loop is CASSSDRGGETQYF. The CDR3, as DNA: TGCGCCAGCAGTTCTGACAGGGGAGGGGAGACCCAGTACTTC.

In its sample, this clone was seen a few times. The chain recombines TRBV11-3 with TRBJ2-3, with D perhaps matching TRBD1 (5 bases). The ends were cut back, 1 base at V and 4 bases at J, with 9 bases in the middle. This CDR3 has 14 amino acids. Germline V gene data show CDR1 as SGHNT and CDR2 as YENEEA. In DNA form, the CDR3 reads TGTGCCAGCAGCTTAGGCAGGGCATCAGATACGCAGTATTTT. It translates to CASSLGRASDTQYF.

The DNA of the CDR3 is TGTGCCAGTAGTATCGGAGGGCGGTTCTACGAGCAGTACTTC. The encoded protein is CASSIGGRFYEQYF. V and J are TRBV19 and TRBJ2-7, with D perhaps matching TRBD2 (6 bases). Per germline, CDR1 LNHDA and CDR2 SQIVND (reference sequence). Trimming removed 3 bases at V and 3 bases at J, with 12 bases between. CDR3 length: 14 amino acids.

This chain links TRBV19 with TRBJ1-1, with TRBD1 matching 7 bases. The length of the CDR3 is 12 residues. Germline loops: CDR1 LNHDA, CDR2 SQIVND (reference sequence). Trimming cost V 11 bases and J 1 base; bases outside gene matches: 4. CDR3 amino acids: CASRDRNTEAFF. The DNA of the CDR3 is TGTGCCTCCCGGGACAGGAACACTGAAGCTTTCTTT.

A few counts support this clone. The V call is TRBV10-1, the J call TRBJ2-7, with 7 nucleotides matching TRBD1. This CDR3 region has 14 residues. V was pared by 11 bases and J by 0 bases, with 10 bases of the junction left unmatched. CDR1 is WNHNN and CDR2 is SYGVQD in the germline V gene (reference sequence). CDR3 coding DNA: TGCGCCCCCAGAAAGGGGGCCGCCTCCTACGAGCAGTACTTC. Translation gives CAPRKGAASYEQYF.

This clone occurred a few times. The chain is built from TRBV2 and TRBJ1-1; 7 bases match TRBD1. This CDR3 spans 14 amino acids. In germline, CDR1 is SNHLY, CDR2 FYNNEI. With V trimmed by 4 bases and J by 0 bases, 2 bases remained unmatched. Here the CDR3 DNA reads TGTGCCAGCAGTGCGAGGGGGCTGAACACTGAAGCTTTCTTT. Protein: CASSARGLNTEAFF. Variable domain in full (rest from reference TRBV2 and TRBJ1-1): EPEVTQTPSHQVTQMGQEVILRCVPISNHLYFYWYRQILGQKVEFLVSFYNNEISEKSEIFDDQFSVERPDGSNFTLKIRSTKLEDSAMYFCASSARGLNTEAFFGQGTRLTVV.

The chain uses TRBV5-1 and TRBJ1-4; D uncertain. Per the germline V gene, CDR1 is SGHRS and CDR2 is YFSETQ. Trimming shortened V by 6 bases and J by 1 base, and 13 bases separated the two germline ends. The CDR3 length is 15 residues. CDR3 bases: TGCGCCAGCACCCCCGGCCGGGGAACTAATGAAAAACTGTTTTTT. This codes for CASTPGRGTNEKLFF.

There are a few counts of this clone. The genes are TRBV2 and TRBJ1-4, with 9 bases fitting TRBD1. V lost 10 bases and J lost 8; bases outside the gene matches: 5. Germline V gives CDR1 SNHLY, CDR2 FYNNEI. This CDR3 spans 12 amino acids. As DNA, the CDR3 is TGTGCCACCGGGACAGGGCTAGAAAAACTGTTTTTT. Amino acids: CATGTGLEKLFF. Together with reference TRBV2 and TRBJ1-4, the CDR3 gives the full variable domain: EPEVTQTPSHQVTQMGQEVILRCVPISNHLYFYWYRQILGQKVEFLVSFYNNEISEKSEIFDDQFSVERPDGSNFTLKIRSTKLEDSAMYFCATGTGLEKLFFGSGTQLSVL.

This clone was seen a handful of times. The DNA for the CDR3 is TGCGCCAGCAGCTTGGCTACAGGGGATGACACTGAAGCTTTCTTT. Its protein is CASSLATGDDTEAFF. The rearrangement joins TRBV5-1 to TRBJ1-1; 7 bases are a match to TRBD1. CDR1 is SGHRS, CDR2 YFSETQ, per germline. The V segment lost 0 bases and the J segment 3 bases; nucleotides outside the gene matches: 5. The CDR3 runs to 15 residues.

The CDR3 loop reads CASSVEGSGIHNEQFF. CDR3 sequence (DNA): TGTGCCAGCAGCGTAGAGGGGAGCGGGATCCACAATGAGCAGTTCTTC. The rearrangement uses TRBV9 and TRBJ2-1; 7 bases map to TRBD2. CDR1 and CDR2 from the germline V gene are SGDLS and YYNGEE. The CDR3 sequence is 16 residues long. Unmatched junction bases numbered 8, after V lost 0 bases and J lost 5 bases.

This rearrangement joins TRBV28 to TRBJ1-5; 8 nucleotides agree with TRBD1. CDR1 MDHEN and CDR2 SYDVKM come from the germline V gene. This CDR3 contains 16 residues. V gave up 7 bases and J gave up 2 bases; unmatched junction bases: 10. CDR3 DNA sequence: TGTGCCAGCATCTCCCCAGGGGGCTATGGCAATCAGCCCCAGCATTTT. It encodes CASISPGGYGNQPQHF.

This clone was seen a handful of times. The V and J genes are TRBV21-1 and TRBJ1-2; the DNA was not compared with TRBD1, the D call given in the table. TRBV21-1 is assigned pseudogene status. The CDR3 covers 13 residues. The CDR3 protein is CASSKDNNYGYTF. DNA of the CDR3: TGTGCCAGCAGCAAGGACAATAACTATGGCTACACCTTC.

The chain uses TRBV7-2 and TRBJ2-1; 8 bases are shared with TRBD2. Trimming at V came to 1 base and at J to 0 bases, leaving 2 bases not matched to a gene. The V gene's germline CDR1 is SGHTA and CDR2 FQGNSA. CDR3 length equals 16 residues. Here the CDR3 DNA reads TGTGCCAGCAGCTTAGGCAGCGGGAGCTCCTACAATGAGCAGTTCTTC. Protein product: CASSLGSGSSYNEQFF.